This TCR beta chain was sequenced during a study of CD8 T cells in ankylosing spondylitis. With regard to this clonotype: Its antigen remains unknown.

The CDR3 extends over 13 amino acids. Trimming shortened V by 4 bases and J by 6 bases, and 13 bases separated the two germline ends. Germline V gene data show CDR1 as MNHEY and CDR2 as SVGEGT. Study-wide findings and caveats: Blood from ankylosing spondylitis patients appeared to carry a characteristic roughly 8-variant TCR beta motif. As for the disease-linked clones, they showed a CD8+ phenotype and occurred at relatively low frequencies in peripheral blood.

TCRdb reanalysed the 5' RACE reads using MiXCR and keeps one entry per CDR3 protein. The sample holds about 700,000 distinct CDR3 sequences, around 20% seen once. The source of this sequence is a male donor with ankylosing spondylitis. Input material: blood, either unsorted or a sorted T cell fraction (not recorded which). This sequence joins TRBV6-2 or TRBV6-3 and TRBJ2-7; no firm D call. For the CDR3, the DNA is TGTGCCAGCAGTTCCAGTCCCCGCGCCGAGCAGTACTTC. The encoded protein is CASSSSPRAEQYF.